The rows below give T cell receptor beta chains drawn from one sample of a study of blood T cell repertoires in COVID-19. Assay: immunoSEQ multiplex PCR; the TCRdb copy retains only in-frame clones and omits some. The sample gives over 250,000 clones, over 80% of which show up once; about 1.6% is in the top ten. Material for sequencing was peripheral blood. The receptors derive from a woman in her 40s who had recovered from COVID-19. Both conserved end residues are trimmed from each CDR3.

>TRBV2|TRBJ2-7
ASSLKRGTTYEQY
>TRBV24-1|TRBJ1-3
ATSDRWTLPNTIY
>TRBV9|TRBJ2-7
ASSVGDLSYEQY
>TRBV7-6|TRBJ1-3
ASSQEAGGMNTIY
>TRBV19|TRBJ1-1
ASSPTVMNTEAF
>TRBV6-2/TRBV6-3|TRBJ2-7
ASSYSGGGEQY
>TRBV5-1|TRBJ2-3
ASSLERVTDTQY
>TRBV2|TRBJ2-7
ATSEGAGSYEQY
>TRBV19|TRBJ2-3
ASSPPLSTDTQY
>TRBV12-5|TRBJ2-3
ASGLRAGSTDTQY
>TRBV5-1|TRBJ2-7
ASSSTSGAYEQY
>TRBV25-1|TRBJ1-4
ASSDREGREKLF
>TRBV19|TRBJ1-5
ASSISYQPQH
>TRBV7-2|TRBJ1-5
ASSVAGTGAVYSNQPQH
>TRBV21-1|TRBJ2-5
ASSKGASGRSQETQY
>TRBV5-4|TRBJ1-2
ASSLFGGARGYGYT
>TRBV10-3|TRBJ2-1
ASRGLAGVGGNEQF
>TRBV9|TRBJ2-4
ASSAGGQGLTKNIQY
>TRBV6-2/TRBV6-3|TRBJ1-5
ASSNPGYNQPQH
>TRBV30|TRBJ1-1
AWNEGGGTEAF
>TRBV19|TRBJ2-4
ASSIGTGFAKNIQY
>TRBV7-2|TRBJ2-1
ASSPTRLAGGQEQF
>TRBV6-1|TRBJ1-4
ASSEPWAGLGKLF
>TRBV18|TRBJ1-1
ASGGENTEAF
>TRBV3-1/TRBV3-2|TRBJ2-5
ASSLTGGRETQY
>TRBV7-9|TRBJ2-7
ASSFGTGTGQDEQY
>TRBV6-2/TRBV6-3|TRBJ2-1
ASSSGGSRKEQF
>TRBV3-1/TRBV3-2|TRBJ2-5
ASSQRQGATQY
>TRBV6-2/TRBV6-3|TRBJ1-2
ASSSTEGSNYGYT
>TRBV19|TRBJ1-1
ASSPGAENTEAF
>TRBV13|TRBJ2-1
ASSPGGGKFNNEQF
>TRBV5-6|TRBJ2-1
ASSLGGGTYNEQF
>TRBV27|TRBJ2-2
ASSWGQGASGELF
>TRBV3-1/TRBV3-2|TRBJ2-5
ASSRTGGKTQY
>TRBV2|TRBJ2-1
ASSEQGSSYNEQF
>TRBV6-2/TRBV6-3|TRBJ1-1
ASSYSSPIKGANTEAF
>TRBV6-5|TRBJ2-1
ASSPQTGGYEQF
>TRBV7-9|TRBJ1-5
ASSRGTDQPQH
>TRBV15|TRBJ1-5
ATSRDNAGGQPQH
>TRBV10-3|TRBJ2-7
AISEFVGNRGPEQY
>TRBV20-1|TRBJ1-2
SADRQGGYT
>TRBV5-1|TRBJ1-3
ASSTTGAGNTIY
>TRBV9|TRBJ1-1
ASSAQGAGTEAF
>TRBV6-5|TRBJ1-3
ASSPKAFGNTIY
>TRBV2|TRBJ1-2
ASIGGPPPYGYT
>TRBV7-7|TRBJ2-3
ASSLDIGTDTQY